This TCR beta chain was identified in a study of cytomegalovirus exposure and HLA in healthy donors. Looking at the study overall: Roughly 89 million unique TCR sequences came from HLA-typed donors in an early release.

About this clone itself: Its target is not known.

This CDR3 spans 13 amino acids. Germline values: CDR1 MNHEY, CDR2 SVGAGI. Losses at the gene ends were 9 bases for V and 2 bases for J; bases not matched to a gene: 3. Study-level results: The authors judged a highly shared variant cluster likely a sequencing artifact.

Both 60 Vbeta primers and 13 Jbeta primers went into the PCR. Some clones are missing from TCRdb's copy, which holds only in-frame ones; the method was immunoSEQ multiplex PCR. The repertoire consists of 190,000 or so clones, with about 76% occurring once and the leading ten covering around 0.38%. This TCR came from a male donor in good health and CMV-seropositive. Sequencing was done on a sample of PBMCs. The genes are TRBV6-5 and TRBJ1-2; 10 nucleotides agree with TRBD1. The CDR3 bases are TGTGCCAGGGACAGGGGGTTAAACTATGGCTACACCTTC. This encodes CARDRGLNYGYTF.